A single sample gave rise to the 18 T cell receptor beta chains below, sequenced in a study of blood T cell repertoires in COVID-19. The table came from immunoSEQ multiplex PCR; TCRdb's copy has only in-frame clones and leaves some out. Here the sample spans around 200,000 clones, 86% being singletons. The specimen was PBMCs or T cells enriched from blood (not recorded which). These receptors all come from a man between 40 and 49 years old with acute COVID-19.

The chain joins TRBV27 to TRBJ1-5; D ambiguous. The CDR3 loop spans 13 amino acids. The V and J ends lost 5 bases and 4 bases respectively, with 9 bases between them. Germline V gene lookup returns CDR1 MNHEY and CDR2 SMNVEV (reference sequence). The CDR3 DNA reads TGTGCCAGCAGTCCCGGACTAAATCAGCCCCAGCATTTT. Translated, it gives CASSPGLNQPQHF.

The chain uses TRBV6-1 and TRBJ1-5, with no clear D. This CDR3 spans 15 amino acids. The germline V gene encodes CDR1 MNHNS and CDR2 SASEGT. Trimming shortened V by 2 bases and J by 3 bases, and 11 bases separated the two germline ends. The DNA for the CDR3 is TGTGCCAGCAGTGAAAAGGAAGGACTCAATCAGCCCCAGCATTTT. Protein sequence: CASSEKEGLNQPQHF.

J is TRBJ2-1 and V is TRBV29-1; TRBD1 matches 7 bases. CDR1 and CDR2 from the germline V gene are SQVTM and ANQGSEA. Unmatched junction bases numbered 13, after V lost 4 bases and J lost 10 bases. The CDR3 extends over 14 amino acids. DNA of the CDR3: TGCAGCGTTGTTCCGGGACAGCTGGTTAGCGAGCAGTTCTTC. It specifies CSVVPGQLVSEQFF.

V gene TRBV4-1 combines with J gene TRBJ2-2; TRBD1 might be the D (6 bases). Germline V gives CDR1 MGHRA, CDR2 YSYEKL. The CDR3 runs to 16 residues. V was clipped by 3 bases and J by 3 bases, with 14 bases between them. The CDR3, as DNA: TGCGCCAGCAGCCACCCAGGGGTCATATACACCGGGGAGCTGTTTTTT. It yields the protein CASSHPGVIYTGELFF.

This clone was picked up a small number of times. The CDR3 sequence: CASTAGNGNQPQHF. The CDR3 nucleotides are TGTGCCAGCACTGCGGGGAATGGCAATCAGCCCCAGCATTTT. J is TRBJ1-5 and V is TRBV6-5; no firm D call. Trimming left V 7 bases short and J 2 bases short, with 12 bases between. In germline, CDR1 is MNHEY, CDR2 SVGAGI. The CDR3 sequence is 14 residues long.

The chain combines TRBV6-5 with TRBJ1-6; D perhaps matches TRBD1 (6 bases). The CDR3 runs to 15 residues. The V gene lost 3 bases and the J gene lost 4 bases, with 10 bases spanning the gap. CDR1 is MNHEY and CDR2 is SVGAGI in the germline V gene. The CDR3 loop is CASSYGQPYNSPLHF. In DNA, the CDR3 is TGTGCCAGCAGTTATGGACAGCCATATAATTCACCCCTCCACTTT.

The rearrangement links TRBV3-1 (or the pseudogene TRBV3-2) to TRBJ2-7, with D possibly matching TRBD1 (5 bases). The germline CDR1 and CDR2 sequences are LGHDT and YNNKEL (reference sequence). The CDR3 contains 16 residues. V was shortened by 4 bases and J by 5 bases, with 21 bases between the two germline ends. CDR3 protein: CASSLKVLSGNHEQYF. CDR3 in DNA: TGTGCCAGCAGCCTGAAAGTCCTGTCAGGGAACCACGAGCAGTACTTC.

The rearrangement uses TRBV7-7 and TRBJ1-2; 11 nucleotides line up with TRBD1. CDR3 length: 15 amino acids. The V gene's germline CDR1 is SSHAT and CDR2 FNYEAQ (reference sequence). The chain's CDR3 is CATQIGQGAGYGYTF. CDR3 nucleotide sequence: TGTGCTACCCAAATCGGACAGGGGGCTGGGTATGGCTACACCTTC.

The V and J genes are TRBV10-3 and TRBJ2-1, with TRBD2 as a possible D gene (6 bases). This CDR3 has 14 residues. The germline V gene encodes CDR1 ENHRY and CDR2 SYGVKD. Trimming stripped 2 bases from V and 9 bases from J, with 14 bases between. CDR3 DNA: TGTGCCATCAGTGAGGGGAGCGGGTGGGGTGAGCAGTTCTTC. Protein product: CAISEGSGWGEQFF.

The gene calls are TRBV7-2 and TRBJ2-1; 8 nucleotides align to TRBD2. Trimming at V came to 3 bases and at J to 2 bases, leaving 6 bases not matched to a gene. The V gene's germline CDR1 is SGHTA and CDR2 FQGNSA. This CDR3 is 16 amino acids long. The CDR3 loop reads CASSLVLAGPYNEQFF. The CDR3 DNA is TGTGCCAGCAGCTTGGTGCTAGCGGGCCCCTACAATGAGCAGTTCTTC.

Here the CDR3 DNA reads TGCGCCAGCAGTTTGCAGGGGGCAAGCAATCAGCCCCAGCATTTT. It encodes CASSLQGASNQPQHF. The rearrangement links TRBV10-1 to TRBJ1-5; TRBD1 matches 8 bases. Germline CDR1 is WNHNN and CDR2 is SYGVQD (reference sequence). V shed 5 bases and J 1 base; nucleotides not matched to a gene: 4. The length of the CDR3 is 15 residues.

The CDR3 DNA is TGTGCCAGCAGGTTATGGGCGGGTTTCTACGAGCAGTACTTC. Protein: CASRLWAGFYEQYF. J is TRBJ2-7 and V is TRBV5-6; D is perhaps TRBD2 (5 bases). V lost 5 bases and J 3 bases, leaving 15 bases between the germline ends. Germline V lookup: CDR1 SGHDT, CDR2 YYEEEE. The CDR3 runs to 14 residues.

This clone showed up just once. This rearrangement joins TRBV6-1 to TRBJ1-1; TRBD1 might be the D (6 bases). V was trimmed by 2 bases and J by 0 bases, leaving 13 bases between them. The CDR3 sequence is 16 residues long. Germline V gives CDR1 MNHNS, CDR2 SASEGT. CDR3: CASSESFGGLNTEAFF. The CDR3 DNA sequence: TGTGCCAGCAGTGAATCCTTCGGGGGGCTGAACACTGAAGCTTTCTTT.

V usage is TRBV6-5 and J usage is TRBJ2-1, with 15 bases that match TRBD2. In germline, CDR1 is MNHEY, CDR2 SVGAGI. Trimming took 5 bases from V and 9 from J; bases not matched to a gene: 5. The CDR3 sequence is 15 residues long. The DNA for the CDR3 is TGTGCCAGCAGTCGGACTAGCGGGAGGGTGGCTGAGCAGTTCTTC. Its translation: CASSRTSGRVAEQFF.

The CDR3 protein is CASSAIDYNEQFF. In DNA form, the CDR3 reads TGTGCCAGCAGCGCTATTGACTACAATGAGCAGTTCTTC. V usage is TRBV9 and J usage is TRBJ2-1; no clear D gene. The germline V gene has CDR1 SGDLS and CDR2 YYNGEE. The CDR3 is 13 amino acids. Trimming cost V 3 bases and J 3 bases, with 7 bases left between them.

V gene TRBV28 combines with J gene TRBJ1-5; 7 nucleotides agree with TRBD1. The germline V gene has CDR1 MDHEN and CDR2 SYDVKM. The CDR3 has 14 amino acids. V lost 7 bases and J lost 5; bases outside the gene matches: 8. CDR3 nucleotides: TGTGCCAGCACCGGAGGGGGACAGCATCAGCCCCAGCATTTT. Translation gives CASTGGGQHQPQHF.

This sequence joins TRBV10-3 and TRBJ2-5, with TRBD2 matching over 8 bases. Looked up from germline, CDR1 is ENHRY and CDR2 is SYGVKD. The CDR3 covers 15 residues. Trimming removed 10 bases from V and 3 bases from J; junction bases left unmatched: 13. The CDR3 is CATQREPLPEETQYF. Written as DNA, the CDR3 is TGTGCCACCCAGCGGGAGCCACTTCCTGAAGAGACCCAGTACTTC.

V gene TRBV5-3 combines with J gene TRBJ1-2; possibly TRBD1 for D (6 bases). TRBV5-3 is annotated as an ORF whose role is uncertain. There are 13 residues in the CDR3. V was shortened by 2 bases and J by 6 bases, with 11 bases between the two germline ends. The CDR3 protein is CARSLQGEDGYTF. The CDR3 DNA reads TGTGCCAGAAGCTTACAGGGAGAAGATGGCTACACCTTC.